These 12 T cell receptor beta chains came from one sample sequenced in a study of cytomegalovirus exposure and HLA in healthy donors. It was with 60 Vbeta and 13 Jbeta primers that the PCR ran. Repertoires were generated with immunoSEQ multiplex PCR, while TCRdb's copy carries only in-frame clones and drops some. The sample lists some 200,000 clones; approximately 70% were seen once. Sequenced input: PBMCs. The receptor source for this set is a man in his forties in good health and CMV-seropositive.

CDR3 sequence reads: CASSLPEPANEKLFF. The CDR3, as DNA: TGTGCCAGCAGTCTCCCGGAGCCGGCTAATGAAAAACTGTTTTTT. This chain connects TRBV6-6 to TRBJ1-4; no clear D gene. CDR1 and CDR2 (germline): MNHNY, SVGAGI (reference sequence). V was cut by 5 bases and J by 3 bases, with 13 bases left in between. The CDR3 has 15 residues.

The rearrangement links TRBV14 to TRBJ1-3; unclear D gene. This CDR3 contains 15 residues. Trimming cost V 0 bases and J 3 bases, with 9 bases left between them. Germline V gene sequence: CDR1 SGHDN, CDR2 FVKESK. The DNA of the CDR3 is TGTGCCAGCAGCCAAGATTGGCGGGTTGGAAACACCATATATTTT. Amino acid sequence: CASSQDWRVGNTIYF.

The chain couples TRBV27 to TRBJ2-1; TRBD2 agrees at 10 bases. J lost 2 bases, V lost 3 bases, and 4 bases had no gene match. The CDR3 runs 16 residues. Germline CDR1 is MNHEY and CDR2 is SMNVEV (reference sequence). As DNA, the CDR3 is TGTGCCAGCAGTTTCAAAAGCGGGGGGGCCTACAATGAGCAGTTCTTC. Translating it yields CASSFKSGGAYNEQFF.

CDR3 sequence reads: CASSLNPQDRAYEQYF. The CDR3 region has the DNA TGTGCCAGCAGCTTAAATCCACAGGATAGGGCCTACGAGCAGTACTTC. The rearrangement uses TRBV5-5 and TRBJ2-7; perhaps TRBD1 as D (5 bases). This CDR3 contains 16 residues. Trimming took off 2 bases at V and 2 bases at J, with 17 bases between the two ends. The V gene's germline CDR1 is SGHKS and CDR2 YYEKEE (reference sequence).

The chain carries TRBV7-6 and TRBJ2-1; D is possibly TRBD1 (6 bases). This CDR3 is 14 amino acids long. The germline CDR1 and CDR2 sequences are SGHVS and FNYEAQ. V was pared by 5 bases and J by 4 bases, with 12 bases between. The CDR3 sequence: CASSPGAIYNEQFF. For the CDR3, the DNA is TGTGCCAGCAGCCCAGGGGCAATTTACAATGAGCAGTTCTTC.

CDR3 loop: CASRSGGWSPLHF. The CDR3 DNA reads as TGTGCCAGCCGATCGGGGGGATGGTCACCCCTCCACTTT. The chain couples TRBV6-6 to TRBJ1-6, with D possibly matching TRBD1 (5 bases). Germline CDR1 and CDR2: MNHNY and SVGAGI (reference sequence). This CDR3 region has 13 residues. With 8 bases removed from V and 10 bases from J, the gap between germline ends came to 15 bases.

The sample holds a few counts of this clone. The genes are TRBV7-9 and TRBJ2-7; tentatively, D is TRBD2 (7 bases). This CDR3 contains 11 residues. CDR1 is SEHNR, CDR2 FQNEAQ, per germline (reference sequence). This chain's CDR3 is CSGGRGYEQYF. Written as DNA, the CDR3 is TGTTCCGGAGGGAGGGGGTACGAGCAGTACTTC.

This clone was recorded a few times. The chain links TRBV10-3 to TRBJ1-1; D is unclear. Germline V lookup: CDR1 ENHRY, CDR2 SYGVKD. The CDR3 extends over 15 amino acids. The ends were cut back, 4 bases at V and 1 base at J, with 13 bases in the middle. DNA of the CDR3: TGTGCCATCAGTGGAAGTCCTACGCCGAACACTGAAGCTTTCTTT. This encodes CAISGSPTPNTEAFF.

The V gene is TRBV18, the J gene TRBJ2-1; 11 bases are a match to TRBD2. CDR3 length: 18 amino acids. The V segment lost 2 bases and the J segment 7 bases; nucleotides outside the gene matches: 13. Germline assignment: CDR1 KGHSH and CDR2 LQKENI. This chain's CDR3 is CASSPIAGGPPPQNEQFF. In nucleotides, the CDR3 is TGTGCCAGCTCACCAATAGCGGGGGGGCCTCCCCCACAGAATGAGCAGTTCTTC.

As for this clone: The identical CDR3 is also encoded by other nucleotide sequences in the sample. The chain joins TRBV27 to TRBJ2-7; 8 bases agree with TRBD1. This CDR3 spans 14 amino acids. Germline lookup yields CDR1 MNHEY and CDR2 SMNVEV (reference sequence). V was clipped by 5 bases and J by 4 bases; unmatched bases: 7. CDR3 sequence reads: CASSPGTGGYEQYF. In DNA, the CDR3 is TGTGCCAGCAGTCCCGGGACAGGAGGTTACGAGCAGTACTTC.

The chain combines TRBV5-8 with TRBJ2-3, with D hard to call. The V gene's germline CDR1 is SGHTS and CDR2 YDEGEE. The CDR3 consists of 13 residues. V was clipped by 4 bases and J by 1 base, with 7 bases between them. In DNA, the CDR3 is TGTGCCAGCAGCACCGGAGGCACAGATACGCAGTATTTT. Amino acids: CASSTGGTDTQYF.

The gene calls are TRBV5-3 and TRBJ2-7; 7 nucleotides line up with TRBD1. TRBV5-3 is known as an ORF, though its function is uncertain. The CDR3 is 12 amino acids. With V trimmed by 4 bases and J by 4 bases, 2 bases remained unmatched. In nucleotides, the CDR3 is TGTGCCAGAAGCAAGACAGGGTACGAGCAGTACTTC. Translating gives CARSKTGYEQYF.